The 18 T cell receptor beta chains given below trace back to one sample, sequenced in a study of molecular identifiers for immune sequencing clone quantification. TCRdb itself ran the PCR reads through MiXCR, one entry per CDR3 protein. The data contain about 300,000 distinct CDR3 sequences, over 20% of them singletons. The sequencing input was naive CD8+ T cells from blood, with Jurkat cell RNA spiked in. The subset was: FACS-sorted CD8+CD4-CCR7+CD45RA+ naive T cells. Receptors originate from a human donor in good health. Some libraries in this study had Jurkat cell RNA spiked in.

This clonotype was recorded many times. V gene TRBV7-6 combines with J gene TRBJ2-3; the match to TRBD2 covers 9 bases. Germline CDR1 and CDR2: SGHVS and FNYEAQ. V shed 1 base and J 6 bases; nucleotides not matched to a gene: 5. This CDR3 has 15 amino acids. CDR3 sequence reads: CASSLVGLAGDTQYF. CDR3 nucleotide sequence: TGTGCCAGCAGCTTAGTGGGACTAGCAGGTGATACGCAGTATTTT.

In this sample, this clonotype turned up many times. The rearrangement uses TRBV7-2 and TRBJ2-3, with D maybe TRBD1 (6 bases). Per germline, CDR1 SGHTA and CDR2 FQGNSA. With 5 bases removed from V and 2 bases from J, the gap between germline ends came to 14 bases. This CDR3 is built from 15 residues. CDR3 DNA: TGTGCCAGCAGCCCCCCGACAGGCCTCACAGATACGCAGTATTTT. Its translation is CASSPPTGLTDTQYF.

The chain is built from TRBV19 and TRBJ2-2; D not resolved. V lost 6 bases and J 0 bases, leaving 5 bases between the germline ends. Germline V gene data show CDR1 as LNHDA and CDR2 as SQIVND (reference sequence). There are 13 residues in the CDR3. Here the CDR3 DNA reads TGTGCCAGTAGCGACACGAACACCGGGGAGCTGTTTTTT. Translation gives CASSDTNTGELFF. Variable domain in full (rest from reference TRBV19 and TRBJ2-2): DGGITQSPKYLFRKEGQNVTLSCEQNLNHDAMYWYRQDPGQGLRLIYYSQIVNDFQKGDIAEGYSVSREKKESFPLTVTSAQKNPTAFYLCASSDTNTGELFFGEGSRLTVL.

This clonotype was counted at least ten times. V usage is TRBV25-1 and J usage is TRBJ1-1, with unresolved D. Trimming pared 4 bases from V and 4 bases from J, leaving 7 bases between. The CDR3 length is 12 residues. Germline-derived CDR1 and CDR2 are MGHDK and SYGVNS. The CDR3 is CASSVGVTEAFF. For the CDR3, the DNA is TGTGCCAGCAGTGTGGGCGTCACTGAAGCTTTCTTT.

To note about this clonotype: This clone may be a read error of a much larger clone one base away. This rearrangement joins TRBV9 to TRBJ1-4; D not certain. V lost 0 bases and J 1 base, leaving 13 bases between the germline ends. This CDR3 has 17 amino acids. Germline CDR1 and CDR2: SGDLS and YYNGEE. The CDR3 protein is CASSVGSAGRTNEKLFF. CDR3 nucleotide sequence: TGTGCCAGCAGCGTAGGCTCAGCAGGCAGAACTAATGAAAAACTGTTTTTT.

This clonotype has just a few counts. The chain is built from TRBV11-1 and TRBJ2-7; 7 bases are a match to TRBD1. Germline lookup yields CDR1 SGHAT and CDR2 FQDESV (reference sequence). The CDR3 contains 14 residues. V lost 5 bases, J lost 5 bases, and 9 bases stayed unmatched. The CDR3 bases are TGTGCCAGCAGCCACAGAGGGACAGTCCACGAGCAGTACTTC. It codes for CASSHRGTVHEQYF.

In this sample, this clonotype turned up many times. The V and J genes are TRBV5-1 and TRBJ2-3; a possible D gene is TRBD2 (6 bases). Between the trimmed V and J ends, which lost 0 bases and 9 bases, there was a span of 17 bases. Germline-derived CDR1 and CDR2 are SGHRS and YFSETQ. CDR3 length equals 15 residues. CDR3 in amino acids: CASSLGREGPGTQYF. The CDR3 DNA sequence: TGCGCCAGCAGCTTGGGGCGGGAAGGGCCTGGGACGCAGTATTTT.

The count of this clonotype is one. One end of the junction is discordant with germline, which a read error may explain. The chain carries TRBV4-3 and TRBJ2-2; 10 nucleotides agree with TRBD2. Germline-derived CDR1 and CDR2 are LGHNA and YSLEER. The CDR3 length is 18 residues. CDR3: CASSQDSSGGALTGELSF. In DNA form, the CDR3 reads TGCGCCAGCAGCCAAGATTCCAGCGGGGGGGCCCTCACCGGGGAGCTGTCTTTT.

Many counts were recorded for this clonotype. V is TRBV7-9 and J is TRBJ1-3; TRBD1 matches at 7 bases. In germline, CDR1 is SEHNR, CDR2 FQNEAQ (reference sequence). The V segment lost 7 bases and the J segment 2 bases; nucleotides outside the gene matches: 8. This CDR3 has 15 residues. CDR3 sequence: CASISRQGAGNTIYF. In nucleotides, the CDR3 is TGTGCCAGCATCTCAAGACAGGGAGCTGGAAACACCATATATTTT.

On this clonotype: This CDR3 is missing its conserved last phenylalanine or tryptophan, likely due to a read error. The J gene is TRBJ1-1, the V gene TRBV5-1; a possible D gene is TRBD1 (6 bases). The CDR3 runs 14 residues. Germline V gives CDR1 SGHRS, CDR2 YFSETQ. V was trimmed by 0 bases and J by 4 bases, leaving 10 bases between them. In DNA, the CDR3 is TGCGCCAGCAGCTTGGGCGGAGGGGGCACTGAAGCTTTCTCT. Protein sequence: CASSLGGGGTEAFS.

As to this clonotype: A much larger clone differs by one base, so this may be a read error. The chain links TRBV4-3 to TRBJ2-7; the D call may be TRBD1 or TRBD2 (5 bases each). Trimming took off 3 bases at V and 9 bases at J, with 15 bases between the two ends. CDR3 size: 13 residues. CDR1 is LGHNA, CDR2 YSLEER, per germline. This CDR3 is CASSHRRDAGQYF. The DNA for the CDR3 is TGCGCCAGCAGCCACCGCCGGGACGCCGGGCAGTACTTC.

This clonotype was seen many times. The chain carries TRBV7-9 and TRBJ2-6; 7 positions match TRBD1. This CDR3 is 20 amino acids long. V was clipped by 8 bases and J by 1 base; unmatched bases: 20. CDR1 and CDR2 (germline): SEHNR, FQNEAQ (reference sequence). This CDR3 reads CASASSHLTGQPSGANVLTF. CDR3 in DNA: TGTGCCAGCGCATCGTCTCATCTAACGGGACAGCCGTCTGGGGCCAACGTCCTGACTTTC.

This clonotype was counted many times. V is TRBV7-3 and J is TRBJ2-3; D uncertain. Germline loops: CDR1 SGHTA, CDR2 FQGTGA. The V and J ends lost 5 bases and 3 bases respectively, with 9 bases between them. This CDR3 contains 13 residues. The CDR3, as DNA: TGTGCCAGCAGCCCTGGTAATACAGATACGCAGTATTTT. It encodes CASSPGNTDTQYF.

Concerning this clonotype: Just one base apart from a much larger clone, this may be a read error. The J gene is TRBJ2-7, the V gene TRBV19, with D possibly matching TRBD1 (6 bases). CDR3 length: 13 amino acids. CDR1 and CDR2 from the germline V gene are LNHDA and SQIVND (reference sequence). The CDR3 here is CASSIAGGYEQCF. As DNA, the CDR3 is TGTGCCAGTAGTATTGCTGGGGGCTACGAGCAGTGCTTC.

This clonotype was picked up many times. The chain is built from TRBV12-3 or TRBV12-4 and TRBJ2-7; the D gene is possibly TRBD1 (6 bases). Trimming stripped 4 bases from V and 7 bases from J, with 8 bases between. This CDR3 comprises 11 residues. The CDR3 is CASSSDSEQYF. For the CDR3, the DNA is TGTGCCAGCAGTTCGGACAGTGAGCAGTACTTC.

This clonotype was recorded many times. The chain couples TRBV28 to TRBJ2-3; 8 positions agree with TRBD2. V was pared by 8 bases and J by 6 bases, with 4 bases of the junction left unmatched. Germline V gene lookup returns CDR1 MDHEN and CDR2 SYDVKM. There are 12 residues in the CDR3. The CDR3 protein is CASGGGPDTQYF. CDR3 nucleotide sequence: TGTGCCAGCGGCGGGGGGCCCGATACGCAGTATTTT.

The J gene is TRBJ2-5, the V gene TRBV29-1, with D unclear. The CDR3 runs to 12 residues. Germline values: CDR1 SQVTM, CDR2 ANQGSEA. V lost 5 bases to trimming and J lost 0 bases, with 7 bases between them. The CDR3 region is CSVNWDQETQYF. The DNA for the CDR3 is TGCAGCGTTAATTGGGACCAAGAGACCCAGTACTTC.

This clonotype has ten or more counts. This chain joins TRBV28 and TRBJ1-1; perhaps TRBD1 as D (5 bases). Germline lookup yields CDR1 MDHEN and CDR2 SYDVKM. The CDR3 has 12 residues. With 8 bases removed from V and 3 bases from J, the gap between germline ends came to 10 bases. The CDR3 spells CASGDSHTEAFF. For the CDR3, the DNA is TGTGCCAGCGGCGACAGCCACACTGAAGCTTTCTTT. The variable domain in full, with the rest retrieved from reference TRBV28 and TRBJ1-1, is DVKVTQSSRYLVKRTGEKVFLECVQDMDHENMFWYRQDPGLGLRLIYFSYDVKMKEKGDIPEGYSVSREKKERFSLILESASTNQTSMYLCASGDSHTEAFFGQGTRLTVV.